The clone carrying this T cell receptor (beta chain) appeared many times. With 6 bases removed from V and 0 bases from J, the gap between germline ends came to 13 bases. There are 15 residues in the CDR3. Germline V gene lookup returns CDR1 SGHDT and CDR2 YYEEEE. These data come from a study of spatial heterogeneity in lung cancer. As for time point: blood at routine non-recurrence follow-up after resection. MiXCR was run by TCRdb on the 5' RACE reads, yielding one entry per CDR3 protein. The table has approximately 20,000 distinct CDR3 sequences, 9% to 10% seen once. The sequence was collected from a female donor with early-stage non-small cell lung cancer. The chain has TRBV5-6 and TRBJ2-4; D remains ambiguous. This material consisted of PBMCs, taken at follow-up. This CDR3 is CASISHGRAKNIQYF. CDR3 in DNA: TGTGCCAGCATTTCCCACGGGCGAGCCAAAAACATTCAGTACTTC. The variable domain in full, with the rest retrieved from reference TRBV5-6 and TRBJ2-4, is DAGVTQSPTHLIKTRGQQVTLRCSPKSGHDTVSWYQQALGQGPQFIFQYYEEEERQRGNFPDRFSGHQFPNYSSELNVNALLLGDSALYLCASISHGRAKNIQYFGAGTRLSVL.